This record covers a single T cell receptor (beta chain). Its specificity is unknown. The sample comes from a study of T-cell memory formation after mild COVID-19. Study-level background: Across donors, TCR clusters were largely donor specific. Findings and limits, study-wide: Contracting CD4+ clones were located mainly in CM and EM, and CD8+ clones in EMRA. CD4/CD8 balance held among clones contracting day 15 to 85, and later expanders leaned CD4+.

TCRdb ran MiXCR on the 5' RACE reads and lists one entry per CDR3 protein. Here the sample spans 250,000 to 300,000 distinct CDR3 sequences, approximately 8.4% being singletons. Germline assignment: CDR1 SEHNR and CDR2 FQNEAQ (reference sequence). V lost 2 bases and J lost 3, with 17 bases in between. The CDR3 totals 16 residues. The rearrangement joins TRBV7-9 to TRBJ2-7; no firm D call. This clonotype originated in a man aged 18 to 35 who had mild COVID-19 (a few samples of this study predate the infection). Cell type and time point are not known. Sequencing used PBMCs or a T cell subset sorted from them (not recorded which). CDR3 nucleotide sequence: TGTGCCAGCAGCTTAACCAGGCATCAGTGGGACTACGAGCAGTACTTC. As protein: CASSLTRHQWDYEQYF.